Sequencing of this T cell receptor beta chain was carried out in a study of beta chain features in type 1 diabetes. Findings of the study overall: Within each of all four CD4+ subsets, Type 1 diabetes patients had TCRB CDR3s that were moderately but significantly shorter.

What was sequenced were expressed TCRB transcripts, since all of the isolated RNA had been reverse transcribed. Assay used: immunoSEQ multiplex PCR; TCRdb lists only in-frame clones, some missing. There are 550,000 to 850,000 clones in the sample; roughly 12% occur only once, and 0.022% lies in the top ten. This CDR3 has 13 amino acids. In germline, CDR1 is SGHVS, CDR2 FQNEAQ. Trimming pared 2 bases from V and 1 base from J, leaving 3 bases between. For this clone: Antigen: not known.

The specimen sequenced was naive CD4+ T cells from blood. The clonotype originates from a young man with type 1 diabetes. The gene calls are TRBV7-8 and TRBJ1-5; no reliable D call. In DNA form, the CDR3 reads TGTGCCAGCAGCTTATGGAGCAATCAGCCCCAGCATTTT. This encodes CASSLWSNQPQHF.